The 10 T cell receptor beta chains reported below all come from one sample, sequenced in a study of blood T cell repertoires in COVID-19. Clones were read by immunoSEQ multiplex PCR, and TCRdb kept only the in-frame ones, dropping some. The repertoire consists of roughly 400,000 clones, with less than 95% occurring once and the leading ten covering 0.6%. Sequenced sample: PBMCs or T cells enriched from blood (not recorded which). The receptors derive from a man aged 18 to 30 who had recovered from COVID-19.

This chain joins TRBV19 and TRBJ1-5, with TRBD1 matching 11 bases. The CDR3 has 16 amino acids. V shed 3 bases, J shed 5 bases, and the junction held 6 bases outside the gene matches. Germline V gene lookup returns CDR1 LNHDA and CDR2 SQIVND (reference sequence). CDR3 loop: CASSMGQGVRDQPQHF. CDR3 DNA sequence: TGTGCCAGTAGTATGGGACAGGGGGTAAGAGATCAGCCCCAGCATTTT.

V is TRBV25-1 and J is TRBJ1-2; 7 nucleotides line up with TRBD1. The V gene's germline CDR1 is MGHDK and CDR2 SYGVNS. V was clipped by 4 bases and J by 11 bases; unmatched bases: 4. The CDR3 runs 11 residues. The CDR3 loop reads CASSGYRGYTF. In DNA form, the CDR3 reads TGTGCCAGCAGTGGCTACAGGGGTTACACCTTC.

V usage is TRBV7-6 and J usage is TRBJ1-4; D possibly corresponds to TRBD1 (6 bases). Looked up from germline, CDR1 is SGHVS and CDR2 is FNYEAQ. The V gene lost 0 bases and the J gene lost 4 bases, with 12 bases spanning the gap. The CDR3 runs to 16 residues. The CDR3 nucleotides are TGTGCCAGCAGCTTAGCGTACAGGGCGAATAATGAAAAACTGTTTTTT. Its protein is CASSLAYRANNEKLFF.

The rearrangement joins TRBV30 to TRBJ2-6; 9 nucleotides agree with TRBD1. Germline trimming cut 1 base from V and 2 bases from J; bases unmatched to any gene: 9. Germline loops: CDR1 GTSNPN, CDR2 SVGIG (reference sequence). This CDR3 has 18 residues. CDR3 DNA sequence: TGTGCCTGGAGTGGGGACAGGGTCCCAGGCGCTGGGGCCAACGTCCTGACTTTC. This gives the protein CAWSGDRVPGAGANVLTF.

The CDR3 protein is CASSYGTSGKFEQFF. For the CDR3, the DNA is TGTGCCAGCAGTTACGGGACTAGCGGCAAGTTTGAGCAGTTCTTC. V is TRBV6-5 and J is TRBJ2-1, with 11 bases lining up with TRBD2. The CDR3 sequence is 15 residues long. CDR1 is MNHEY, CDR2 SVGAGI, per germline. The junction had 6 bases not matched to a gene; V was cut back by 2 bases and J by 9 bases.

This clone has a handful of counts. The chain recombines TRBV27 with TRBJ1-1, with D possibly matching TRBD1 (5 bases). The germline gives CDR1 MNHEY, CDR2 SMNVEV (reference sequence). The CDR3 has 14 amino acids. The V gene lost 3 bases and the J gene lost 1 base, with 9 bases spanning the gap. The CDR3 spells CASSLWGPNTEAFF. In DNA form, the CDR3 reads TGTGCCAGCAGTTTGTGGGGCCCGAACACTGAAGCTTTCTTT.

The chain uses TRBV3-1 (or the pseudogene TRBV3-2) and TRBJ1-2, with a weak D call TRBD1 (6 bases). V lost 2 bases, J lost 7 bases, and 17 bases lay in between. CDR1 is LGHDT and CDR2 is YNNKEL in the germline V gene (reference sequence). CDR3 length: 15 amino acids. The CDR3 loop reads CASSQRGGEGGGYTF. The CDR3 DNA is TGTGCCAGCAGCCAACGCGGGGGCGAGGGGGGTGGCTACACCTTC.

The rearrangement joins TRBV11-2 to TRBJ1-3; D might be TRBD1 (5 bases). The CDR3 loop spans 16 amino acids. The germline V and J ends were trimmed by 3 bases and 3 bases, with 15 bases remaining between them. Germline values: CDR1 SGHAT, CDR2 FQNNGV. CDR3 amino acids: CASSLIGQRSGNTIYF. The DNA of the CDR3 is TGTGCCAGCAGCTTGATAGGACAAAGAAGTGGAAACACCATATATTTT.

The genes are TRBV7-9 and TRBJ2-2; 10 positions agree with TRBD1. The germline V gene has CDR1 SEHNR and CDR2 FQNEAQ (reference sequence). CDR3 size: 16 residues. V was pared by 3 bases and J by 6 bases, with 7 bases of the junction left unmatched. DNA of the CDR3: TGTGCCAGCAGCTTGGGACAGGGGACGATCCCCGGGGAGCTGTTTTTT. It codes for CASSLGQGTIPGELFF.

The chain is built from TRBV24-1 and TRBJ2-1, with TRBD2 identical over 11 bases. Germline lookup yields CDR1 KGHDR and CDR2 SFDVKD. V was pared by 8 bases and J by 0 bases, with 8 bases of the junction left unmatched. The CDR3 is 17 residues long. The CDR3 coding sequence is TGTGCCACCACTGGGACTAGCGGTCAGAGCTCCTACAATGAGCAGTTCTTC. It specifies CATTGTSGQSSYNEQFF.